This TCR beta chain was retrieved from a study of post-analysis software for immune sequencing data. Overall study context: There were relapsing-remitting, secondary progressive and progressive-relapsing multiple sclerosis among the disease courses included.

General study results and limits: Same-batch samples co-clustered strongly by F measure. Comparison of patients with controls showed 4 to 6 TRBV segments more frequent in patients, TRBV5-6, TRBV5-1 and TRBV20-1 among them. Diversity measured as normalized Chao1 was significantly lower in multiple sclerosis patients than in controls.

A word on this clonotype: What it binds is unknown.

V was trimmed by 1 base and J by 8 bases, leaving 10 bases between them. The germline CDR1 and CDR2 sequences are DFQATT and SNEGSKA (reference sequence). The CDR3 covers 12 residues. Unique molecular identifiers were present in the TCR beta cDNA libraries. With roughly 1 to 11 million T cells as the source, some 500,000 cDNA molecules resulted. TCRdb re-called the PCR reads through MiXCR, storing one row per CDR3 protein. The data show about 500,000 distinct CDR3 sequences, roughly 46% seen once. Material: blood. The sequence was obtained from a girl aged 10 to 17 with multiple sclerosis. V is TRBV20-1 and J is TRBJ2-3; a weak D match, TRBD2 (6 bases). CDR3 nucleotide sequence: TGCAGTGCTAGAGTGGGGGGAGGTACGCAGTATTTT. This translates into CSARVGGGTQYF.